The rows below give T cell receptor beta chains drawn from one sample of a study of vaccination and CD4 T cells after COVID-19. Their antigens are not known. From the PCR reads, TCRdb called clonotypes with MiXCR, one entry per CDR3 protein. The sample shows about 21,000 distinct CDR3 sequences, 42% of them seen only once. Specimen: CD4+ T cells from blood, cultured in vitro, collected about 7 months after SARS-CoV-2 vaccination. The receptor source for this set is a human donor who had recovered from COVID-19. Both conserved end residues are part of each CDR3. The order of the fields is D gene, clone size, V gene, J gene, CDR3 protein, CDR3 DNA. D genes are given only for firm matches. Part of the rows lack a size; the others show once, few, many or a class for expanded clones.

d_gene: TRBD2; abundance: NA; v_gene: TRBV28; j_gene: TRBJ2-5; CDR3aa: CASTDGTRQETQYF; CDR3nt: TGTGCCAGCACCGATGGGACTAGACAAGAGACCCAGTACTTC
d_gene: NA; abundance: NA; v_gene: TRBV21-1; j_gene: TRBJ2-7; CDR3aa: CASSPTHFSYEQYF; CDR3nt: TGTGCCAGCAGCCCAACCCATTTTTCCTACGAGCAGTACTTC
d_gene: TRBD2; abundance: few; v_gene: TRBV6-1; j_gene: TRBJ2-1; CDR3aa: CASRPGLAGANEQFF; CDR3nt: TGTGCCAGCAGACCAGGACTAGCGGGAGCCAATGAGCAGTTCTTC
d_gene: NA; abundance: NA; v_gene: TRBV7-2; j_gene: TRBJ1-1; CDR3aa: CASSSQGRTEAFF; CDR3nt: TGTGCCAGCAGCTCTCAAGGGCGCACTGAAGCTTTCTTT
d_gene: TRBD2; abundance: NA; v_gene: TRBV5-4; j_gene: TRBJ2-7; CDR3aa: CASSLGLAGAPNEQYF; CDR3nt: TGTGCCAGCAGCTTGGGACTAGCGGGTGCCCCTAACGAGCAGTACTTC
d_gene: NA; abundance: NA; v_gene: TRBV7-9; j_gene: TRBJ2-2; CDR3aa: CASRDRVSNTGELFF; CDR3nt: TGTGCCAGCAGAGACCGGGTCTCCAACACCGGGGAGCTGTTTTTT
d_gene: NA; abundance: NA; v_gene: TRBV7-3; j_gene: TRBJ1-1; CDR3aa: CASSLTGLNTEAFF; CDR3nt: TGTGCCAGCAGCTTAACCGGATTAAACACTGAAGCTTTCTTT
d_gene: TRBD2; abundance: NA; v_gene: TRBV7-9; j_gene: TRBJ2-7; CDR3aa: CASSLSGISHEQYF; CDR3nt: TGTGCCAGCAGCTTGAGCGGGATCTCCCACGAGCAGTACTTC
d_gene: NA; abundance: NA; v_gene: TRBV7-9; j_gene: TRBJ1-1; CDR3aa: CASSFNGGEAFF; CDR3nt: TGTGCCAGCAGCTTTAACGGGGGGGAAGCTTTCTTT
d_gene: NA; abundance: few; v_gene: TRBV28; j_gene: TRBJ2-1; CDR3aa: CASSNDRLSYNEQFF; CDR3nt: TGTGCCAGCAGTAATGACAGGCTTAGCTACAATGAGCAGTTCTTC
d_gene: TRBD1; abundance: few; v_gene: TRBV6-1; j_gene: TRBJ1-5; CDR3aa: CASSVTGGDQPQHF; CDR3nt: TGTGCCAGCAGTGTTACAGGGGGCGATCAGCCCCAGCATTTT
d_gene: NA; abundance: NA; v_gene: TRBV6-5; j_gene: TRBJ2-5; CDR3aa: CASSYDLLETQYF; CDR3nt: TGTGCCAGCAGTTACGACCTCTTAGAGACCCAGTACTTC
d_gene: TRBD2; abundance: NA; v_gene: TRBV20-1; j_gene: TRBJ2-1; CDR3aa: CSASLGLAGAPWQFF; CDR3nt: TGCAGTGCTAGTCTGGGACTAGCGGGAGCGCCTTGGCAGTTCTTC
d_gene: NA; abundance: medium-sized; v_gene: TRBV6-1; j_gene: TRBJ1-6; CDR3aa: CASSPGGYNNSPLHF; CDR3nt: TGTGCCAGCAGCCCCGGGGGCTACAATAATTCACCCCTCCACTTT
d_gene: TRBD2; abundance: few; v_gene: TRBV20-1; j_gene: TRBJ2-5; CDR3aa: CSALPPSGAETQYF; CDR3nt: TGCAGTGCTCTACCACCTAGCGGCGCAGAGACCCAGTACTTC
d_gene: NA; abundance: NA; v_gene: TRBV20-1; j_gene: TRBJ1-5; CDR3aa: CSARDRRATLSNQPQHF; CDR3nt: TGCAGTGCTAGAGATCGTAGGGCGACACTTAGCAATCAGCCCCAGCATTTT
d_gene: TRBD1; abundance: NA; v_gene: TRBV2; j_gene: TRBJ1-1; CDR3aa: CASSPQGAAFF; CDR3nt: TGTGCCAGCAGCCCTCAGGGGGCGGCTTTCTTT
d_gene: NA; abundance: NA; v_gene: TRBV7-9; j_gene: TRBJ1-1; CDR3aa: CASSLRQNTEAFF; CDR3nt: TGTGCCAGCAGCCTCAGACAGAACACTGAAGCTTTCTTT
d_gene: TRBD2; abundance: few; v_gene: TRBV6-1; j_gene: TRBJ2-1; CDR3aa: CASTKRESVYEQFF; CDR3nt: TGTGCCAGCACTAAGCGGGAATCCGTCTATGAGCAGTTCTTC
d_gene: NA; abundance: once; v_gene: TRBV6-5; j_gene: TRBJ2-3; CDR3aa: CASSYRRGSTDTQYF; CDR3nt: TGTGCCAGCAGTTACCGGCGGGGTAGCACAGATACGCAGTATTTT
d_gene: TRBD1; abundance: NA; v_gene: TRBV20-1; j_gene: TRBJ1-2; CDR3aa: CSARILDRVWNGYTF; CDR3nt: TGCAGTGCCAGAATTTTAGACAGGGTGTGGAATGGCTACACCTTC
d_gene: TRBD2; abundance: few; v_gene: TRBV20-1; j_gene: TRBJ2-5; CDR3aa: CSASTREGLETQYF; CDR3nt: TGCAGTGCTAGTACCCGGGAGGGCCTTGAGACCCAGTACTTC
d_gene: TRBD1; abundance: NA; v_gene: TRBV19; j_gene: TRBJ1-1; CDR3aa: CATRDRVNTEAFF; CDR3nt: TGTGCCACTAGGGACAGAGTGAACACTGAAGCTTTCTTT
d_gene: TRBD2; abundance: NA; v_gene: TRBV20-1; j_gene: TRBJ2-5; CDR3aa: CSARRGSGTQYF; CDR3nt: TGCAGTGCCCGGCGGGGGTCGGGAACCCAGTACTTC
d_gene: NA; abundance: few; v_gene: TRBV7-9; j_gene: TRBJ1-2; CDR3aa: CASSFAGLGNYGYTF; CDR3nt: TGTGCCAGCAGCTTTGCTGGACTTGGTAACTATGGCTACACCTTC
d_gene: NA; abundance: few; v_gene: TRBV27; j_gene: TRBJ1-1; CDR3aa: CASSGQSMNTEAFF; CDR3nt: TGTGCCAGCAGTGGACAGAGCATGAACACTGAAGCTTTCTTT
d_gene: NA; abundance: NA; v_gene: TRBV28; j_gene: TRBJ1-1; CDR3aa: CASTNSGTSTEAFF; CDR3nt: TGTGCCAGCACCAACTCCGGGACTTCCACTGAAGCTTTCTTT
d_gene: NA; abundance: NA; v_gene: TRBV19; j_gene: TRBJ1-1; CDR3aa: CASSIPALRGEAFF; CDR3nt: TGTGCCAGTAGTATTCCGGCCCTAAGGGGTGAAGCTTTCTTT
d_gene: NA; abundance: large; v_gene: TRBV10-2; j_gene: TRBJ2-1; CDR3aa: CASRSDGNEQFF; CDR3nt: TGCGCCAGCAGATCAGACGGCAATGAGCAGTTCTTC
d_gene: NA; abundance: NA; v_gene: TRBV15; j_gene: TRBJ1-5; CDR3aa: CATSRDLGRTNQPQHF; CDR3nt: TGTGCCACCAGCAGAGATCTGGGACGTACCAATCAGCCCCAGCATTTT
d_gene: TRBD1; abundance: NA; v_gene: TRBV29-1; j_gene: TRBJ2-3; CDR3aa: CSVGTGGTDTQYF; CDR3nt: TGCAGCGTTGGGACAGGGGGCACAGATACGCAGTATTTT